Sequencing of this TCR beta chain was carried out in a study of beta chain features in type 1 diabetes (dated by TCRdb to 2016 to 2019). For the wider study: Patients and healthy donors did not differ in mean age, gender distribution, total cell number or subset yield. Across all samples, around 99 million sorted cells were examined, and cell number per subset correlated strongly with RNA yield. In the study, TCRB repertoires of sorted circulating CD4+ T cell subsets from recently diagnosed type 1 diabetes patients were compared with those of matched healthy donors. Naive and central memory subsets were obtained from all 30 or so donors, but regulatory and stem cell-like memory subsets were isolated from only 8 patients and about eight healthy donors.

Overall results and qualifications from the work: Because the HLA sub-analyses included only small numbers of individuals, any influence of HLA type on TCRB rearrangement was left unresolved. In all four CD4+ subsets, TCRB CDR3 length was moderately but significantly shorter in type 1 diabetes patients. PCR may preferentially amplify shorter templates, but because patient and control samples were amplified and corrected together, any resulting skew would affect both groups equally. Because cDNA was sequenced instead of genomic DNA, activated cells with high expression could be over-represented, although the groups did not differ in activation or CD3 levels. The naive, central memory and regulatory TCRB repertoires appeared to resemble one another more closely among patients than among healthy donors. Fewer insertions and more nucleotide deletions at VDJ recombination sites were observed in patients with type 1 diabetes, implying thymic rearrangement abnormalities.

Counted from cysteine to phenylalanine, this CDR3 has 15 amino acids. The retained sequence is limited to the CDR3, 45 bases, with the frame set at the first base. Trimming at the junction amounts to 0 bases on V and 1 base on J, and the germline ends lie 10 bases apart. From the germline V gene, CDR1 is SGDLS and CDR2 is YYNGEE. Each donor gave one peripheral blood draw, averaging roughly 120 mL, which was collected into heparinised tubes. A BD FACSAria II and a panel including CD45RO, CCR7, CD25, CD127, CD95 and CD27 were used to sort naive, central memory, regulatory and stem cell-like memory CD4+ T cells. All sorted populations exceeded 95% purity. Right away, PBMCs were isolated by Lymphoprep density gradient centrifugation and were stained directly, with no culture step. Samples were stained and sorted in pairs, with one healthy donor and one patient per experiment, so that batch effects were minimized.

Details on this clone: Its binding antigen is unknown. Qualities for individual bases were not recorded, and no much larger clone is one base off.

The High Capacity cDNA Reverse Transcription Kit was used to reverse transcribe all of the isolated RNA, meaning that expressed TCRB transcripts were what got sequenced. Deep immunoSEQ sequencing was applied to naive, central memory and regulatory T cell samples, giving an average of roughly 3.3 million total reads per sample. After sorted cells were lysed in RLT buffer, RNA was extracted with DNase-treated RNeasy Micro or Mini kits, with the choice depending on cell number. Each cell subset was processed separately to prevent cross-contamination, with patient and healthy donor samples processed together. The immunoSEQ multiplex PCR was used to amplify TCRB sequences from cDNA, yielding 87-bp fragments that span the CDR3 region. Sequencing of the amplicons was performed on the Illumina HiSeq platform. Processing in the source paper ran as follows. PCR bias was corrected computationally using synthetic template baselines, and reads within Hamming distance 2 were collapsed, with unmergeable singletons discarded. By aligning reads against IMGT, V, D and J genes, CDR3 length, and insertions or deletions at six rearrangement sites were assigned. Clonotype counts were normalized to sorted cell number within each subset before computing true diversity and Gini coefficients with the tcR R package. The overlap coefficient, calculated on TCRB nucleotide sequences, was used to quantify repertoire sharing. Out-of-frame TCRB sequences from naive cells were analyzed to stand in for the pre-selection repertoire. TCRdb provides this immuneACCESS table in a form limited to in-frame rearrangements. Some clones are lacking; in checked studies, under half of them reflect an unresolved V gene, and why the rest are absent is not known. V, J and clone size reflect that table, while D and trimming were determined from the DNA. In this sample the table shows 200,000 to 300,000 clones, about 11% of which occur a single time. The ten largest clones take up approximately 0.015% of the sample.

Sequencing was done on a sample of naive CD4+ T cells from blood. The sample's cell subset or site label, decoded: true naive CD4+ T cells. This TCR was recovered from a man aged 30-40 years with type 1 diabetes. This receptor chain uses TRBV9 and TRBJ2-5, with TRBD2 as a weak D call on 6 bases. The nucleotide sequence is TGTGCCAGCAGCGTAGGGAGGGTGCTCCAAGAGACCCAGTACTTC. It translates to CASSVGRVLQETQYF.